The TCR beta chain under discussion was sequenced for a study of shared clonotypes between healthy human individuals. Study findings and constraints: Naive subsets, compared against memory subsets, generally had larger estimated richness values.

Details on this clone: Its antigen is unidentified.

Here immunoSEQ multiplex PCR was the method, and the copy in TCRdb shows in-frame clones only, minus some. The sample has some 2 million clones, approximately 94% seen once; the top ten hold roughly 1.1%. Naive CD8 populations comprised CD45RO-negative cells positively selected for CCR7, excluding terminally differentiated effector memory CD45RA+ cells. CDR3 size: 15 residues. V lost 5 bases, J lost 4 bases, and 11 bases stayed unmatched. In germline, CDR1 is SGHTA, CDR2 FQGTGA. The rearrangement uses TRBV7-3 and TRBJ2-7; 7 bases map to TRBD2. The material sequenced was naive CD8+ T cells sorted from blood. The TCR was taken from a man between 18 and 29 years old in good health. The CDR3 DNA is TGTGCCAGCAGCCAGAATGCGGGGGTGTCTTACGAGCAGTACTTC. Its translation: CASSQNAGVSYEQYF.